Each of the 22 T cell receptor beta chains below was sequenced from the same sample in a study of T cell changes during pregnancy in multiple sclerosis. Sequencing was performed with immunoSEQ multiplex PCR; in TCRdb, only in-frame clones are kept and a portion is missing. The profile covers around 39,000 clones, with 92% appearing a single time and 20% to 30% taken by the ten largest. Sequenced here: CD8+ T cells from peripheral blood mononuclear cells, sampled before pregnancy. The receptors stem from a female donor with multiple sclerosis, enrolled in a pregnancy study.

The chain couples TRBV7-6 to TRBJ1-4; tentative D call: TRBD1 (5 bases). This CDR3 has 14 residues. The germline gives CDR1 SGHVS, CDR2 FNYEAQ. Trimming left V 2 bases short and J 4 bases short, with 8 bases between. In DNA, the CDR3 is TGTGCCAGCAGCTTAAAGGGGTTTAATGAAAAACTGTTTTTT. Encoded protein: CASSLKGFNEKLFF.

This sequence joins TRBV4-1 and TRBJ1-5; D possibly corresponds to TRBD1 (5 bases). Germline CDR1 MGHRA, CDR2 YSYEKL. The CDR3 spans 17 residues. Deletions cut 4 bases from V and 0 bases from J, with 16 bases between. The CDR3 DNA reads TGCGCCAGCAGCCCGCGGGGGGGACTAAATAGCAATCAGCCCCAGCATTTT. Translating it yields CASSPRGGLNSNQPQHF.

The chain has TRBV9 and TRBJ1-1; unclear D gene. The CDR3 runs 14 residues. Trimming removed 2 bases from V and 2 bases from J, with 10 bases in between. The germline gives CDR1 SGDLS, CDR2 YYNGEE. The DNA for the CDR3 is TGTGCCAGCAGCGTGGCGGAGTTAAACACTGAAGCTTTCTTT. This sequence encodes CASSVAELNTEAFF.

CDR3 residues: CASSKVGSGSRSYEQYF. Written as DNA, the CDR3 is TGTGCCAGCAGCAAAGTCGGTAGCGGGAGTAGGTCCTACGAGCAGTACTTC. This chain joins TRBV11-2 and TRBJ2-7; TRBD2 agrees at 9 bases. Germline V gene sequence: CDR1 SGHAT, CDR2 FQNNGV. The CDR3 totals 17 residues. After removal of 5 bases from V and 1 base from J, the junction contained 12 bases not matched to a gene.

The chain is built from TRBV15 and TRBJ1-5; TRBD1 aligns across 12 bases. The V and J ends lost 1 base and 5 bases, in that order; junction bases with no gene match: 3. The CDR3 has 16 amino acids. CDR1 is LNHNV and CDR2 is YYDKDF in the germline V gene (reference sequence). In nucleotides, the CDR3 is TGTGCCACCAGCAGAGGGGACAGGGGGCTCGATCAGCCCCAGCATTTT. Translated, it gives CATSRGDRGLDQPQHF. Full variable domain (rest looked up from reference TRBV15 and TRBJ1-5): DAMVIQNPRYQVTQFGKPVTLSCSQTLNHNVMYWYQQKSSQAPKLLFHYYDKDFNNEADTPDNFQSRRPNTSFCFLDIRSPGLGDTAMYLCATSRGDRGLDQPQHFGDGTRLSIL.

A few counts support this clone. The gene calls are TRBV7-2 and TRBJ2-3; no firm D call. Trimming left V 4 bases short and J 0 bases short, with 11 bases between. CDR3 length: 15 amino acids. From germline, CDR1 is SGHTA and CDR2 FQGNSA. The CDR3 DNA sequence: TGTGCCAGCAGCTCCTTAGATGCTAGCACAGATACGCAGTATTTT. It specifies CASSSLDASTDTQYF.

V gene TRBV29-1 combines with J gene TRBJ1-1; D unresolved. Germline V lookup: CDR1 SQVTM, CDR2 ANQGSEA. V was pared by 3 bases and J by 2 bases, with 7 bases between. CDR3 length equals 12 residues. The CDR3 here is CSVDAVNTEAFF. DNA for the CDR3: TGCAGCGTTGATGCGGTAAACACTGAAGCTTTCTTT.

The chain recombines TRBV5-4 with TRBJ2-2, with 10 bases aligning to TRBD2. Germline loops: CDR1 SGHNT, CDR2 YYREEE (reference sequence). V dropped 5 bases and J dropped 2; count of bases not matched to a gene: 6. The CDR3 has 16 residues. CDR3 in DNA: TGTGCCAGCAGTCCCTGGACTAGCGGTAACACCGGGGAGCTGTTTTTT. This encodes CASSPWTSGNTGELFF.

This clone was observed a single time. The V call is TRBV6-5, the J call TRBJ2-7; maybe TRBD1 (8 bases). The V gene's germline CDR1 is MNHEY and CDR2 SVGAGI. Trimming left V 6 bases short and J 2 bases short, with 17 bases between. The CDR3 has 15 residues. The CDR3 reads CASRLTGGGTYEQYF. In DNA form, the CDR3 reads TGTGCCAGCAGACTAACAGGGGGGGGAACCTACGAGCAGTACTTC.

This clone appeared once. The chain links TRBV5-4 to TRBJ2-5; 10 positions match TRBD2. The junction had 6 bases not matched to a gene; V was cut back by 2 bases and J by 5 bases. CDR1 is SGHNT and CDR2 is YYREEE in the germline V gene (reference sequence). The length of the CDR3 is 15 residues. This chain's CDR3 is CASSLSASGGETQYF. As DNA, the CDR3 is TGTGCCAGCAGCTTATCAGCTAGCGGGGGTGAGACCCAGTACTTC. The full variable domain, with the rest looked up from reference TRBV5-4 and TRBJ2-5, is ETGVTQSPTHLIKTRGQQVTLRCSSQSGHNTVSWYQQALGQGPQFIFQYYREEENGRGNFPPRFSGLQFPNYSSELNVNALELDDSALYLCASSLSASGGETQYFGPGTRLLVL.

CDR3 DNA: TGTGCCTGGAGTGTGAGCTCAACTAATGAAAAACTGTTTTTT. Translation: CAWSVSSTNEKLFF. The chain carries TRBV30 and TRBJ1-4; D unclear. CDR3 length: 14 residues. Germline V lookup: CDR1 GTSNPN, CDR2 SVGIG (reference sequence). V lost 0 bases to trimming and J lost 0 bases, with 5 bases between them.

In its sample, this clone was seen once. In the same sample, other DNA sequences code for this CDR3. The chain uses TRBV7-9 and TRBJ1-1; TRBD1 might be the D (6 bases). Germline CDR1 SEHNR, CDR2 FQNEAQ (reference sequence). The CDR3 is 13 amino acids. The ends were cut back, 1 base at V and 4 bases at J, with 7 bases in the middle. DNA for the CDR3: TGTGCCAGCAGCTTAGGAGGGGGCACTGAAGCTTTCTTT. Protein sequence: CASSLGGGTEAFF.

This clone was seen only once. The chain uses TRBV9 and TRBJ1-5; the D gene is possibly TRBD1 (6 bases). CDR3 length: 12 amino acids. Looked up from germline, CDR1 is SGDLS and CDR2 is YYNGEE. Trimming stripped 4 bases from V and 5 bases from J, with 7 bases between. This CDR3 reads CASSSGDQPQHF. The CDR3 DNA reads TGTGCCAGCAGCTCAGGGGATCAGCCCCAGCATTTT.

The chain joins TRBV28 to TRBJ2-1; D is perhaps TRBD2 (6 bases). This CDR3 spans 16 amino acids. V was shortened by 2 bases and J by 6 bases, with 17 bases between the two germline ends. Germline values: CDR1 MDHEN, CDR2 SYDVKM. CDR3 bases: TGTGCCAGCAGTTTACTCTGGACTAAGTTTAGCAATGAGCAGTTCTTC. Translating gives CASSLLWTKFSNEQFF.

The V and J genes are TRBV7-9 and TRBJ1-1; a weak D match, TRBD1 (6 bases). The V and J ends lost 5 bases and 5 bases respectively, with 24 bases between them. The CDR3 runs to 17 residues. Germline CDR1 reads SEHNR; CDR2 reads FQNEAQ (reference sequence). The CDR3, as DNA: TGTGCCAGCAGCCCCCCGGGGGGCCGGCCCGGGCTTACTGAAGCTTTCTTT. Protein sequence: CASSPPGGRPGLTEAFF.

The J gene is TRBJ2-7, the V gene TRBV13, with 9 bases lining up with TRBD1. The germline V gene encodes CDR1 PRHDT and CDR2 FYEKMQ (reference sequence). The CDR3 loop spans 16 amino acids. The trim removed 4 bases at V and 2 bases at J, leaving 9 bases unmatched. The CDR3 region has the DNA TGTGCCAGCAGCTCCGGGGACAGGGAGGTTCCCTACGAGCAGTACTTC. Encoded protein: CASSSGDREVPYEQYF.

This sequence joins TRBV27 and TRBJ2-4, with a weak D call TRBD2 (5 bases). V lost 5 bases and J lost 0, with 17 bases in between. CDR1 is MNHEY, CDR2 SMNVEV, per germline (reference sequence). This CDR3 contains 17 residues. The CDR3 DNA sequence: TGTGCCAGCAGTCGGGCGGTCGGGGAGTTAGCCAAAAACATTCAGTACTTC. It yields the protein CASSRAVGELAKNIQYF.

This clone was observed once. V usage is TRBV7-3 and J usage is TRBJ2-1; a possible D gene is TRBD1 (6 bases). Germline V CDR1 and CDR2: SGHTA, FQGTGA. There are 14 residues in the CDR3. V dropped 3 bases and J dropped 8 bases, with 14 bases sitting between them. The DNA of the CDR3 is TGTGCCAGCAGCTTGAGGGGGTCTGGGGATGAGCAGTTCTTC. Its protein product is CASSLRGSGDEQFF.

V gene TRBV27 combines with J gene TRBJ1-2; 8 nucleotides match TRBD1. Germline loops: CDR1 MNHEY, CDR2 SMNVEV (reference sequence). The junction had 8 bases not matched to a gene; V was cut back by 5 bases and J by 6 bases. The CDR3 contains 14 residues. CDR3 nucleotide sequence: TGTGCCAGCAGTGACACAGGGGGATGGGATGGCTACACCTTC. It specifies CASSDTGGWDGYTF.

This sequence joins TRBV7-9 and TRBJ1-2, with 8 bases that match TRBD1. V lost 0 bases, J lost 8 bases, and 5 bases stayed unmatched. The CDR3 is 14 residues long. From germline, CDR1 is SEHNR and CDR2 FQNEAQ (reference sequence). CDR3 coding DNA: TGTGCCAGCAGCTTAGCAGGACAGGGTGGAGGCTACACCTTC. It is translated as CASSLAGQGGGYTF. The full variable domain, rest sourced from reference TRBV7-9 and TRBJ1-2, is DTGVSQNPRHKITKRGQNVTFRCDPISEHNRLYWYRQTLGQGPEFLTYFQNEAQLEKSRLLSDRFSAERPKGSFSTLEIQRTEQGDSAMYLCASSLAGQGGGYTFGSGTRLTVV.

CDR3 nucleotides: TGTGCCAGCAGTACGAAGTGGGACAGGGGGCCTGGAACAGATACGCAGTATTTT. Translated, it gives CASSTKWDRGPGTDTQYF. The rearrangement uses TRBV2 and TRBJ2-3; 12 bases agree with TRBD1. The germline CDR1 and CDR2 sequences are SNHLY and FYNNEI. The CDR3 runs to 18 residues. V shed 5 bases and J 3 bases; nucleotides not matched to a gene: 12.

The CDR3 loop is CASSLKGGGPEAFF. The CDR3 DNA is TGTGCCAGCAGTCTAAAGGGTGGAGGCCCTGAAGCTTTCTTT. The chain recombines TRBV27 with TRBJ1-1; D is undetermined. CDR3 size: 14 residues. Germline V gene data show CDR1 as MNHEY and CDR2 as SMNVEV (reference sequence). V shed 5 bases and J shed 6 bases, with 16 bases lying between them.